This TCR beta chain was found in a study of cytomegalovirus exposure and HLA in healthy donors. The PCR ran on 60 Vbeta and 13 Jbeta primers. Sequencing used immunoSEQ multiplex PCR; TCRdb keeps in-frame clones, though not all of them. The data show fewer than 200,000 clones, 76% seen once. Germline values: CDR1 LGHNT, CDR2 FRNRAP. The CDR3 length is 16 residues. Trimming cost V 2 bases and J 5 bases; bases outside gene matches: 8. The study's findings and limits: Most TCR sequences were rare, but some public TCRs occurred in many donors. In an earlier analysis, most TCR beta V segments were productive about 87% or about 30% of the time.

This clone was seen only once. The antigen is not known. The TCR was taken from a female donor in good health and CMV-seronegative. The sequencing sample was made of PBMCs. The chain is built from TRBV12-5 and TRBJ2-2; 7 nucleotides line up with TRBD1. This CDR3 reads CASGLLTVTGTGELFF. In DNA form, the CDR3 reads TGTGCTAGTGGTTTGTTGACCGTGACAGGGACCGGGGAGCTGTTTTTT.